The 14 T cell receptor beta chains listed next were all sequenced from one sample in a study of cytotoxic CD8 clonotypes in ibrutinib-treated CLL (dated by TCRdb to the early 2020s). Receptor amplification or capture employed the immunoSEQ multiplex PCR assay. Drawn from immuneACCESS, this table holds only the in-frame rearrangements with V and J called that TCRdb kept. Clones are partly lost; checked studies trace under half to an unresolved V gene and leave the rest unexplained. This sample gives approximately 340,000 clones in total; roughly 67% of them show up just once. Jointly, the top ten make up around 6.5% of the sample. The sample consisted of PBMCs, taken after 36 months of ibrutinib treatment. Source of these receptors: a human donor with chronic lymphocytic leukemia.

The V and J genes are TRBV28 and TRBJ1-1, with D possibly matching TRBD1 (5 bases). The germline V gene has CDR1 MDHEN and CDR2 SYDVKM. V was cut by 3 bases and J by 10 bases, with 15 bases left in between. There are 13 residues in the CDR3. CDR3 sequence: CASSFRAGRIAFF. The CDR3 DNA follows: TGTGCCAGCAGTTTTAGGGCAGGGAGAATAGCTTTCTTT.

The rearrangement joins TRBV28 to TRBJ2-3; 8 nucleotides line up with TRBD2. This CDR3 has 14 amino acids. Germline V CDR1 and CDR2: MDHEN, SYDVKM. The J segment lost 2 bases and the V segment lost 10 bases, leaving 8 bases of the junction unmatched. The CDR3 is CAIGRGAPTDTQYF. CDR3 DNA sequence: TGTGCCATCGGGAGGGGGGCGCCCACAGATACGCAGTATTTT.

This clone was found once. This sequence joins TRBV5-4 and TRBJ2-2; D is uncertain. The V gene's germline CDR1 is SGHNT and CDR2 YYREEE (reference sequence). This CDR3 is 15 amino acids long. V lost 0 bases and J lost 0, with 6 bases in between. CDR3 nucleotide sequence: TGTGCCAGCAGCTTGGAGGTAGCGAACACCGGGGAGCTGTTTTTT. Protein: CASSLEVANTGELFF.

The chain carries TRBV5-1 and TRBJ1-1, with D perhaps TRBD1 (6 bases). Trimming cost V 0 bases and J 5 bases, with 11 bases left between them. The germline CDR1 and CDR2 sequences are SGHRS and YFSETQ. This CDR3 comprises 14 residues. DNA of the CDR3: TGCGCCAGCAGCTTGGTCAGGGGAGGGACTGAAGCTTTCTTT. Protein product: CASSLVRGGTEAFF. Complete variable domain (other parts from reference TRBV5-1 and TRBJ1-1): KAGVTQTPRYLIKTRGQQVTLSCSPISGHRSVSWYQQTPGQGLQFLFEYFSETQRNKGNFPGRFSGRQFSNSRSEMNVSTLELGDSALYLCASSLVRGGTEAFFGQGTRLTVV.

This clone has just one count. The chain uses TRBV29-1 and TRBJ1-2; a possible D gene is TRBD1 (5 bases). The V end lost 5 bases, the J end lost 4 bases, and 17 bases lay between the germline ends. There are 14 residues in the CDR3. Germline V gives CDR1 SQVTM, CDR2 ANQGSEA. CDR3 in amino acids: CSVSPFRDGYGYTF. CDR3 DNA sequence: TGCAGCGTTAGCCCATTCCGGGACGGCTATGGCTACACCTTC. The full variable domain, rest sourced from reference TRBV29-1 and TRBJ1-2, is SAVISQKPSRDICQRGTSLTIQCQVDSQVTMMFWYRQQPGQSLTLIATANQGSEATYESGFVIDKFPISRPNLTFSTLTVSNMSPEDSSIYLCSVSPFRDGYGYTFGSGTRLTVV.

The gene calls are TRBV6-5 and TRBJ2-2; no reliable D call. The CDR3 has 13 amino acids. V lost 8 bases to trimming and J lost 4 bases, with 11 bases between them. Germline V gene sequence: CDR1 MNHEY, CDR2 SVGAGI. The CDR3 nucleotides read TGTGCCAGCGGGTACAGTCTCACCGGGGAGCTGTTTTTT. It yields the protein CASGYSLTGELFF.

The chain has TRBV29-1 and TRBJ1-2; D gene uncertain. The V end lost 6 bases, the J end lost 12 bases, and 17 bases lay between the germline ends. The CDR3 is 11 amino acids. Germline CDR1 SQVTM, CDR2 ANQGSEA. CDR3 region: CSVHIVTADTF. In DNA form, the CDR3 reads TGCAGCGTCCACATAGTAACAGCCGACACCTTC.

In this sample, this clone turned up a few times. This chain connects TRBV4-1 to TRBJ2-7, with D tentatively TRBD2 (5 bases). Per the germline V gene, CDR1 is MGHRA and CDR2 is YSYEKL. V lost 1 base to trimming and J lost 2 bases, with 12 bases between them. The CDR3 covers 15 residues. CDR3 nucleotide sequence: TGCGCCAGCAGCCAAGCACGGGGTACCCCCTACGAGCAGTACTTC. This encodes CASSQARGTPYEQYF.

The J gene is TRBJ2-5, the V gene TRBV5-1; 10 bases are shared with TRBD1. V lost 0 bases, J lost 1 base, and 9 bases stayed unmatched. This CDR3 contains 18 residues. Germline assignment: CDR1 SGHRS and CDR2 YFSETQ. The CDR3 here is CASSLGQGARVGQETQYF. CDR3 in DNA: TGCGCCAGCAGCTTGGGACAGGGGGCTCGGGTGGGCCAAGAGACCCAGTACTTC.

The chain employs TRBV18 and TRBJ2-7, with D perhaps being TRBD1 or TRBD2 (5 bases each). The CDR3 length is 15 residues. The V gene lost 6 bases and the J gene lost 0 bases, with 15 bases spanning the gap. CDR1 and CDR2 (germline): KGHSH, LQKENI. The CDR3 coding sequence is TGTGCCAGCTCCTACGGGACCCCCAGCTCCTACGAGCAGTACTTC. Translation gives CASSYGTPSSYEQYF.

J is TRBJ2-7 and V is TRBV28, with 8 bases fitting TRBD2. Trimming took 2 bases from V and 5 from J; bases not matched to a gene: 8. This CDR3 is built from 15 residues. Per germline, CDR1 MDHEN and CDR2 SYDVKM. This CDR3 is CASSLNLAGPNEQYF. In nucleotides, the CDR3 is TGTGCCAGCAGTTTAAACCTAGCGGGTCCCAACGAGCAGTACTTC.

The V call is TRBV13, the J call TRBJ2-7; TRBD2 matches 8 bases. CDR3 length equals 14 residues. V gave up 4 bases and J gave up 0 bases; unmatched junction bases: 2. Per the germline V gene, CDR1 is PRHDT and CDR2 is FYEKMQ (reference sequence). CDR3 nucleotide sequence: TGTGCCAGCAGCTCCCGGGGGGGCTCCTACGAGCAGTACTTC. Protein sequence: CASSSRGGSYEQYF.

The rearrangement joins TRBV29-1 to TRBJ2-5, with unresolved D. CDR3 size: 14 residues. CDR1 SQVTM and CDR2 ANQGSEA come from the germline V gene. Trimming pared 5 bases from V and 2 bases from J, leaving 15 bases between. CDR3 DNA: TGCAGCGTTCATGGACGGCTGAGACAAGAGACCCAGTACTTC. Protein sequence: CSVHGRLRQETQYF.

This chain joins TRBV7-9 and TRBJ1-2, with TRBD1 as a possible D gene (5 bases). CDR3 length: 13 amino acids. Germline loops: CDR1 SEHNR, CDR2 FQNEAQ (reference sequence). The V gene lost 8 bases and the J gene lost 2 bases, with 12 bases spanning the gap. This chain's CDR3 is CASLDGGNYGYTF. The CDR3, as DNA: TGTGCCAGCTTAGATGGGGGAAACTATGGCTACACCTTC.